The text below deals with one T cell receptor beta chain. This sample stems from a study of blood T cell repertoires in COVID-19. The CDR3 sequence is 15 residues long. V dropped 0 bases and J dropped 0 bases, with 9 bases sitting between them. Germline V gene lookup returns CDR1 GTSNPN and CDR2 SVGIG (reference sequence). Per the study methods: It was from reference gene primer amplification that nucleated cell counts were estimated. Some clones are missing from TCRdb's copy, which holds only in-frame ones; the method was immunoSEQ multiplex PCR. The V and J calls and clone size come from that table; D and trimming were worked out from the DNA. The table lists about 83,000 clones, approximately 90% of them singletons, with less than 6.5% in the top ten.

Sequenced input: peripheral blood. The chain couples TRBV30 to TRBJ2-1; D is unclear. This sequence was found in a man between 60 and 75 years old with acute or convalescent COVID-19. The DNA of the CDR3 is TGTGCCTGGAGTGTACCCCAGTACTCCTACAATGAGCAGTTCTTC. Translation gives CAWSVPQYSYNEQFF. The variable domain in full, completed from reference TRBV30 and TRBJ2-1, reads SQTIHQWPATLVQPVGSPLSLECTVEGTSNPNLYWYRQAAGRGLQLLFYSVGIGQISSEVPQNLSASRPQDRQFILSSKKLLLSDSGFYLCAWSVPQYSYNEQFFGPGTRLTVL.